The rows below give T cell receptor beta chains drawn from one sample of a study of regulatory T cells in long-lasting Graves disease. TCRdb recomputed calls from the multiplex PCR reads with MiXCR, one row per CDR3 protein. The sample yields almost 350,000 distinct CDR3 sequences, 15% to 20% seen once. This specimen consisted of peripheral blood mononuclear cells (PBMCs), obtained when the disease was refractory, from a patient treated with antithyroid drugs. Receptors originate from a female donor with Graves disease. The CDR3 runs from the conserved cysteine through the conserved F or W. The order of the fields is CDR3 length, D gene, J gene, V gene, clone size, CDR3 DNA, CDR3 protein. A D gene is named only where the DNA matches it firmly. A clone size is listed for some rows: how often the clone was seen (once, few, many), or a class if it is expanded.

>13|-|TRBJ1-4|TRBV4-3|many
TGCGCCAGCAGCCACCAGGGGAATGAAAAACTGTTTTTT
CASSHQGNEKLFF
>15|TRBD1|TRBJ1-4|TRBV11-2|few
TGTGCCAGCAGCCCAACAGGGGGCGGCGGTGAAAAACTGTTTTTT
CASSPTGGGGEKLFF
>19|TRBD2|TRBJ2-3|TRBV5-1|-
TGCGCCAGCAGCTTGTTCGCCGGACTAGCTACCGCCCGCACAGATACGCAGTATTTT
CASSLFAGLATARTDTQYF
>15|TRBD1|TRBJ1-6|TRBV30|-
TGTGCCTGGAGATTCCGGGACAGGGATAATTCACCCCTCCACTTT
CAWRFRDRDNSPLHF
>12|-|TRBJ2-2|TRBV28|few
TGTGCCAGCATTAGGGGCTCCGGGGAGCTGTTTTTT
CASIRGSGELFF
>17|TRBD2|TRBJ2-1|TRBV12-5|few
TGTGCTAGTGCCTTAGGGCTAGCGGGGGGGCAATTTTATGAGCAGTTCTTC
CASALGLAGGQFYEQFF
>13|-|TRBJ1-5|TRBV28|many
TGTGCCAGCTATATCGGCTACGGTCAGCCCCAGCATTTT
CASYIGYGQPQHF
>15|-|TRBJ1-4|TRBV19|-
TGTGCCAGTAGTATTAAGGGACAAACTAATGAAAAACTGTTTTTT
CASSIKGQTNEKLFF
>16|-|TRBJ2-5|TRBV5-1|-
TGCGCCAGCAGCTTGGCCGGGACAAGGTACCAAGAGACCCAGTACTTC
CASSLAGTRYQETQYF
>14|-|TRBJ2-5|TRBV7-9|many
TGTGCCAGCAGCCGGGACACGGTCAAAGAGACCCAGTACTTC
CASSRDTVKETQYF
>15|TRBD1|TRBJ2-5|TRBV6-1|many
TGTGCCAGCAGGCCAACCGGGACAGGGGCGGAGACCCAGTACTTC
CASRPTGTGAETQYF
>13|TRBD1|TRBJ2-5|TRBV12-3/TRBV12-4|many
TGTGCCACCAAAGACAGGGGAAAAGAGACCCAGTACTTC
CATKDRGKETQYF
>14|-|TRBJ2-6|TRBV7-9|many
TGTGCCAGCAGTCTCGGGGCTGGGGCCAACGTCCTGACTTTC
CASSLGAGANVLTF
>16|-|TRBJ2-3|TRBV27|-
TGTGCCAGCAGTCCGCTCCGGGAGTCCGCCACAGATACGCAGTATTTT
CASSPLRESATDTQYF
>15|-|TRBJ2-7|TRBV30|-
TGTGCCTGCGGCCCGAAGGGGGGCCGTTCCTACGAGCAGCACTTC
CACGPKGGRSYEQHF
>14|-|TRBJ2-7|TRBV7-2|many
TGTGCCAGCAGCCAGGACAGCTGGAACTACGAGCAGTACTTC
CASSQDSWNYEQYF
>12|TRBD2|TRBJ2-7|TRBV10-3|many
TGTGCCGTCAAGCGGGAGGGGGACGAGCAGTACTTC
CAVKREGDEQYF
>11|-|TRBJ2-5|TRBV20-1|many
TGCAGTGATTCGAGAGGGAAGACCCAGTACTTC
CSDSRGKTQYF
>14|-|TRBJ2-4|TRBV2|many
TGTGCCAGCAGCAATCCCGTAGCCAAAAACATTCAGTACTTC
CASSNPVAKNIQYF
>15|-|TRBJ2-5|TRBV18|many
TGTGCCAGCTCACCACTTACTGGGCCTCAAGAGACCCAGTACTTC
CASSPLTGPQETQYF
>18|-|TRBJ1-1|TRBV7-9|few
TGTGCCAGCAGCTCCCCCCCGGGACTGATGGGAGCGGACACTGAAGCTTTCTTT
CASSSPPGLMGADTEAFF
>16|-|TRBJ2-7|TRBV5-5|once
TGTGCCAGCAGCTCCGGGGACCCTTACGGGGTCTACGAGCAGTACTTC
CASSSGDPYGVYEQYF
>15|TRBD2|TRBJ2-7|TRBV28|-
TGTGCCAGCAGTTACGGACTAGCGGGGGCTTACGAGCAGTACTTC
CASSYGLAGAYEQYF
>14|-|TRBJ2-7|TRBV7-9|many
TGTGCCAGCAGCTTAGACGGGGGTATCTACGAGCAGTACTTC
CASSLDGGIYEQYF
>12|-|TRBJ2-7|TRBV20-1|few
TGCAGTGCTAGGCAGGGATCCTACGAGCAGTACTTC
CSARQGSYEQYF
>13|TRBD1|TRBJ2-7|TRBV28|many
TGTGCCAGCAAAGGGGGCCCTAGGTCGCGGCAGTACTTC
CASKGGPRSRQYF
>14|TRBD1|TRBJ1-5|TRBV29-1|-
TGCAGCGTTGGCCCAGACAGGGATGGCCAGCCCCAGCATTTT
CSVGPDRDGQPQHF
>14|TRBD1|TRBJ1-4|TRBV28|many
TGTGCCAGCAGGCTACCGGGACAGAATGAAAAACTGTTTTTT
CASRLPGQNEKLFF
>15|-|TRBJ2-1|TRBV20-1|-
TGCAGTGCCCCGGAGGGCAGTCACCTTGGTAATGAGCAGTTCTTC
CSAPEGSHLGNEQFF
>14|TRBD1|TRBJ1-2|TRBV19|many
TGTGCCAGTTTTAGGGGGCAGGCGTCCGGGGGCTACACCTTC
CASFRGQASGGYTF
>17|TRBD2|TRBJ2-2|TRBV28|many
TGTGCCAGCAGTGAACGTTGGGGAGGGGCGAACACCGGGGAGCTGTTTTTT
CASSERWGGANTGELFF
>13|-|TRBJ2-5|TRBV7-2|few
TGTGCCAGCAGTTGGGGCAGGCAAGAGACCCAGTACTTC
CASSWGRQETQYF